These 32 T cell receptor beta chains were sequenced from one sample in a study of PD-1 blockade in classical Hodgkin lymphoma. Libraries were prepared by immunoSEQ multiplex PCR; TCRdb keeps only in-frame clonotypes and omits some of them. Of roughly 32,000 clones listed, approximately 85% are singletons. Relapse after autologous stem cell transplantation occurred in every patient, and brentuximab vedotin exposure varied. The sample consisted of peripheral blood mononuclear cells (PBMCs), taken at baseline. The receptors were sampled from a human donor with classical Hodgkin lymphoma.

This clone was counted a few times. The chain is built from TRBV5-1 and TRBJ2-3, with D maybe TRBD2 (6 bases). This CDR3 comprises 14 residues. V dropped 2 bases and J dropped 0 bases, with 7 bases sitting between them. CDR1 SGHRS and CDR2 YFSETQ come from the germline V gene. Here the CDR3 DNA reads TGCGCCAGCAGCTTAGGGACTAGCACAGATACGCAGTATTTT. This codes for CASSLGTSTDTQYF.

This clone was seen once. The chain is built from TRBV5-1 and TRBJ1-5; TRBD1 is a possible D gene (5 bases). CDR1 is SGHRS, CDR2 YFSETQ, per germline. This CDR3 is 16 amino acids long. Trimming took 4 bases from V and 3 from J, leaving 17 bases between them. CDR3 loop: CASSPGHPEPNQPQHF. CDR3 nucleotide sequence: TGCGCCAGCAGCCCCGGACATCCGGAGCCCAATCAGCCCCAGCATTTT. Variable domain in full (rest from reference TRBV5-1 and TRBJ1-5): KAGVTQTPRYLIKTRGQQVTLSCSPISGHRSVSWYQQTPGQGLQFLFEYFSETQRNKGNFPGRFSGRQFSNSRSEMNVSTLELGDSALYLCASSPGHPEPNQPQHFGDGTRLSIL.

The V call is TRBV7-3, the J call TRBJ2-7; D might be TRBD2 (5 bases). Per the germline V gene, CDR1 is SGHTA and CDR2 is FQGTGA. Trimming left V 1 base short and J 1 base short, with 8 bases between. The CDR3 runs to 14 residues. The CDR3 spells CASSLSRGSYEQYF. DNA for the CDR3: TGTGCCAGCAGCTTAAGTCGGGGATCCTACGAGCAGTACTTC.

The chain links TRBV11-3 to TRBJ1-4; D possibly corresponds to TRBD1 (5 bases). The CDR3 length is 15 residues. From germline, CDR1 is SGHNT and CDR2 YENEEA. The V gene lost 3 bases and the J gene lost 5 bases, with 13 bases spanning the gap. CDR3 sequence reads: CASSLNGGPNEKLFF. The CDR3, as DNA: TGTGCCAGCAGCTTGAATGGGGGTCCCAATGAAAAACTGTTTTTT.

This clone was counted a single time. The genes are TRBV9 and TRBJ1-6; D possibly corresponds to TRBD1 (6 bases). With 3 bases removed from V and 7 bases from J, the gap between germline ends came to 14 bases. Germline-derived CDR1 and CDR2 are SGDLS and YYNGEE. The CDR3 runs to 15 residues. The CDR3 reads CASSGGDILNSPLHF. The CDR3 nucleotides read TGTGCCAGCAGCGGGGGGGACATTTTAAATTCACCCCTCCACTTT.

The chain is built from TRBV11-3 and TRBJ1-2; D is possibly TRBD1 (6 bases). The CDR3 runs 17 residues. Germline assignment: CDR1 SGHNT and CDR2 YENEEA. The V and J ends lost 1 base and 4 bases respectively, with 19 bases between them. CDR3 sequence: CASSLVLSQGGSYGYTF. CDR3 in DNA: TGTGCCAGCAGCTTAGTACTTTCACAGGGAGGTAGCTATGGCTACACCTTC.

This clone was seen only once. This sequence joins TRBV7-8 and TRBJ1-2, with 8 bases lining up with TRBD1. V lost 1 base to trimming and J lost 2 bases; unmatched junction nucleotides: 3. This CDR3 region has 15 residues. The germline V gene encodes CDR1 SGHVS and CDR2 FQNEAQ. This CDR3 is CASSLGPGGNYGYTF. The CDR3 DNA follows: TGTGCCAGCAGCTTAGGTCCAGGGGGCAACTATGGCTACACCTTC.

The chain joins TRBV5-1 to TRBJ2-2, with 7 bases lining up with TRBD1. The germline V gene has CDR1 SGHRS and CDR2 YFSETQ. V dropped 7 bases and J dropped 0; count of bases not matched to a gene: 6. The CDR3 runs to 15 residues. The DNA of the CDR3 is TGCGCCAGCGGCCCGGGACAGACGAACACCGGGGAGCTGTTTTTT. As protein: CASGPGQTNTGELFF.

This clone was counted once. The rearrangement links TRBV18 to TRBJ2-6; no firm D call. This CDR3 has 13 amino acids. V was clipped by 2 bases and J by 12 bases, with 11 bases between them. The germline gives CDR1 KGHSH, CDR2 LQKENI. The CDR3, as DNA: TGTGCCAGCTCACCAGTGGCCGCAGCCGTCCTGACTTTC. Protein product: CASSPVAAAVLTF.

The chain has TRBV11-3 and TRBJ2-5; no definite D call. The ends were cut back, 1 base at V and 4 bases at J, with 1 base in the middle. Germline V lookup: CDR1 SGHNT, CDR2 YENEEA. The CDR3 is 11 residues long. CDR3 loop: CASSLGETQYF. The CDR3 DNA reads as TGTGCCAGCAGCTTAGGAGAGACCCAGTACTTC.

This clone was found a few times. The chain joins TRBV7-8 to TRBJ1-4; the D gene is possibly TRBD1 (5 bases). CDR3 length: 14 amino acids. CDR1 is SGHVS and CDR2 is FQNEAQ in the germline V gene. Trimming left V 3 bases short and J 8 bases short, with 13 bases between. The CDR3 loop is CASSLDTRREKLFF. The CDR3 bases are TGTGCCAGCAGCTTGGACACCAGGCGGGAAAAACTGTTTTTT.

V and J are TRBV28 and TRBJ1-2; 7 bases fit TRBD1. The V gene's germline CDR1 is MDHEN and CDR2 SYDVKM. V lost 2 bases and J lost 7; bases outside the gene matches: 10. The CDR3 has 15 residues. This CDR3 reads CASSLQWGGGLGYTF. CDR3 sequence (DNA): TGTGCCAGCAGTTTACAATGGGGAGGGGGCCTTGGCTACACCTTC.

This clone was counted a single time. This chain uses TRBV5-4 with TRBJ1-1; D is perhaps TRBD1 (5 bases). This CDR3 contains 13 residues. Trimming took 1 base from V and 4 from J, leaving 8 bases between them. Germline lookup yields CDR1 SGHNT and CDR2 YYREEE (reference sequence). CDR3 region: CASSLQGTTEAFF. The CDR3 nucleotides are TGTGCCAGCAGCTTGCAGGGTACCACTGAAGCTTTCTTT.

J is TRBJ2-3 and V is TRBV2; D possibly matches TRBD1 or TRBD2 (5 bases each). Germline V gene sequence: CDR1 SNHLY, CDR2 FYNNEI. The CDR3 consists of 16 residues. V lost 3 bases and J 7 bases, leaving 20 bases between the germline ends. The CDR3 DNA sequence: TGTGCCAGCAGTGACGCCCGGACTCCCGGGGCAAATACGCAGTATTTT. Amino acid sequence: CASSDARTPGANTQYF.

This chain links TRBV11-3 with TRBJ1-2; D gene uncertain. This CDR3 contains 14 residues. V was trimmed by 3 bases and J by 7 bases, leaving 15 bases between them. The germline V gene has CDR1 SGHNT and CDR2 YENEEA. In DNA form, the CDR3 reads TGTGCCAGCAGCTTTGCGGGAGGGATGGTTGGCTACACCTTC. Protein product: CASSFAGGMVGYTF.

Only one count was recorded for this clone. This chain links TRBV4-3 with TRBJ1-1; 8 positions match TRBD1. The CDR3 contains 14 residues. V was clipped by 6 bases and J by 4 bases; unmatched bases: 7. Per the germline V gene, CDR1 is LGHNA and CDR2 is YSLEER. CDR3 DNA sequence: TGCGCCAGCAGACGACAGGGGCTGGGCACTGAAGCTTTCTTT. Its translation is CASRRQGLGTEAFF.

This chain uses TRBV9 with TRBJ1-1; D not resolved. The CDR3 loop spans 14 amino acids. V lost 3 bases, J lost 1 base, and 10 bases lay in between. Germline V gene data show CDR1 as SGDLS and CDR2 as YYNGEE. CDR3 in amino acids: CASSGLSGNTEAFF. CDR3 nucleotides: TGTGCCAGCAGCGGGCTATCAGGGAACACTGAAGCTTTCTTT.

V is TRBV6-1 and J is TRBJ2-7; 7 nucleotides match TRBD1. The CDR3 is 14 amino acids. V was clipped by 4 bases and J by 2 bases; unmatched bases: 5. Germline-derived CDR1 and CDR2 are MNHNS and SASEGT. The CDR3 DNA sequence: TGTGCCAGCAGTGGCCTGACAGGGCCCTACGAGCAGTACTTC. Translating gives CASSGLTGPYEQYF.

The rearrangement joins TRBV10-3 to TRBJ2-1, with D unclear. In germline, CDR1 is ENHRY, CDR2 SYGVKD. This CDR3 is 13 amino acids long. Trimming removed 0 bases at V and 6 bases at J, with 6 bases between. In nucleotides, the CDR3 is TGTGCCATCAGTGAGTCGAACGGCAATGAGCAGTTCTTC. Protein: CAISESNGNEQFF.

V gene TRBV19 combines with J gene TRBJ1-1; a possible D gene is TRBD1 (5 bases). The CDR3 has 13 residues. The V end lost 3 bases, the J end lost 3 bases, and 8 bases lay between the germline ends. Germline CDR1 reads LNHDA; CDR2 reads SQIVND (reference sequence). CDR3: CASSMGGDTEAFF. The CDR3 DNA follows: TGTGCCAGTAGTATGGGGGGGGACACTGAAGCTTTCTTT.

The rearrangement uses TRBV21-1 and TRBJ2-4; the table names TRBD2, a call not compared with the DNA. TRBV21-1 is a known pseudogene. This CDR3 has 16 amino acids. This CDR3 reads CASSKEGKGTKNIQYF. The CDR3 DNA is TGTGCCAGCAGCAAGGAGGGGAAAGGAACCAAAAACATTCAGTACTTC.

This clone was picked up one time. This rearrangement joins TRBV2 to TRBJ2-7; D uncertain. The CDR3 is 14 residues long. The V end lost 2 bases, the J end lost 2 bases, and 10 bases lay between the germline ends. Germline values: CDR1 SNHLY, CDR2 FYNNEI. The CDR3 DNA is TGTGCCAGCAGTGAAAGGCAGTCGCCCTACGAGCAGTACTTC. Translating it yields CASSERQSPYEQYF. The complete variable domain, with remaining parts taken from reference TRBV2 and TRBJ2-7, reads EPEVTQTPSHQVTQMGQEVILRCVPISNHLYFYWYRQILGQKVEFLVSFYNNEISEKSEIFDDQFSVERPDGSNFTLKIRSTKLEDSAMYFCASSERQSPYEQYFGPGTRLTVT.

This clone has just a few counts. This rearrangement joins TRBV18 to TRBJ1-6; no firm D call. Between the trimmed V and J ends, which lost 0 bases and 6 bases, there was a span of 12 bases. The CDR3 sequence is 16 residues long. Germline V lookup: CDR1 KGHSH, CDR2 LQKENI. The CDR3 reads CASSPPGQEGNSPLHF. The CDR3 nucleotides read TGTGCCAGCTCACCACCCGGGCAAGAGGGTAATTCACCCCTCCACTTT. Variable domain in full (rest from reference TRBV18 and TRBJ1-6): NAGVMQNPRHLVRRRGQEARLRCSPMKGHSHVYWYRQLPEEGLKFMVYLQKENIIDESGMPKERFSAEFPKEGPSILRIQQVVRGDSAAYFCASSPPGQEGNSPLHFGNGTRLTVT.

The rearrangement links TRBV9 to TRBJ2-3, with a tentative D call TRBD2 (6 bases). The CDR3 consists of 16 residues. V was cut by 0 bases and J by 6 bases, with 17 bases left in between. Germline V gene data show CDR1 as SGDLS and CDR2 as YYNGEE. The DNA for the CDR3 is TGTGCCAGCAGCGTAGGAGGGGAGGTTGTCTTCGATACGCAGTATTTT. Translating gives CASSVGGEVVFDTQYF.

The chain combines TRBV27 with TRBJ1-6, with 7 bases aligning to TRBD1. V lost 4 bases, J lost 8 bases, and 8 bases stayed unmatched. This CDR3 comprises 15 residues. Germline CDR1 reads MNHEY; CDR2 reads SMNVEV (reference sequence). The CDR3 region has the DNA TGTGCCAGCAGTTCCCCCGGGACAGCTTATTCACCCCTCCACTTT. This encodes CASSSPGTAYSPLHF.

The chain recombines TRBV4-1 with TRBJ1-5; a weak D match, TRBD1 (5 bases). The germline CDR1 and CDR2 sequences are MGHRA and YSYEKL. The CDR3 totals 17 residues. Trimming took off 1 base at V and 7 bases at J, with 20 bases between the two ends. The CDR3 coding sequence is TGCGCCAGCAGCCAAGTTTCTTTTCGGGGACTAGGGCAGCCCCAGCATTTT. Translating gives CASSQVSFRGLGQPQHF.

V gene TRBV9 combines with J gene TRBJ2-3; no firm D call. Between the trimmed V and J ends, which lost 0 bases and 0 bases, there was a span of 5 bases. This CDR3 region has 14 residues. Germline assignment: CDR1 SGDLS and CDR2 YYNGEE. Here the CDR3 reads CASSVDSSTDTQYF. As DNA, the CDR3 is TGTGCCAGCAGCGTAGACTCTAGCACAGATACGCAGTATTTT. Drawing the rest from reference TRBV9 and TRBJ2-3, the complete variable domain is DSGVTQTPKHLITATGQRVTLRCSPRSGDLSVYWYQQSLDQGLQFLIQYYNGEERAKGNILERFSAQQFPDLHSELNLSSLELGDSALYFCASSVDSSTDTQYFGPGTRLTVL.

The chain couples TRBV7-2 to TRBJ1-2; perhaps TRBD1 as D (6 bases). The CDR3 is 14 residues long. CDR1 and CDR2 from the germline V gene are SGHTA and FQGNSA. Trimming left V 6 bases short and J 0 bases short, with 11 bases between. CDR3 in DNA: TGTGCCAGCAGACCACAGGGAGCTAACTATGGCTACACCTTC. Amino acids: CASRPQGANYGYTF.

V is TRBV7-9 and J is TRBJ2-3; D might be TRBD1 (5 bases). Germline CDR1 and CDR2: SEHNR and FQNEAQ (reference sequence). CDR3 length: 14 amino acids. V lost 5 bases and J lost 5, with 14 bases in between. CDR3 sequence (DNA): TGTGCCAGCAGCCCCAGACAGTTAGGAGATACGCAGTATTTT. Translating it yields CASSPRQLGDTQYF.

In DNA, the CDR3 is TGTGCCACCAGCAGAGATCGGGACAGGAGGAATCAGCCCCAGCATTTT. Its protein is CATSRDRDRRNQPQHF. The V gene is TRBV15, the J gene TRBJ1-5; TRBD1 matches 8 bases. V lost 0 bases to trimming and J lost 4 bases; unmatched junction nucleotides: 5. The CDR3 extends over 16 amino acids. Germline CDR1 reads LNHNV; CDR2 reads YYDKDF (reference sequence). Full variable domain (missing parts from reference TRBV15 and TRBJ1-5): DAMVIQNPRYQVTQFGKPVTLSCSQTLNHNVMYWYQQKSSQAPKLLFHYYDKDFNNEADTPDNFQSRRPNTSFCFLDIRSPGLGDTAMYLCATSRDRDRRNQPQHFGDGTRLSIL.

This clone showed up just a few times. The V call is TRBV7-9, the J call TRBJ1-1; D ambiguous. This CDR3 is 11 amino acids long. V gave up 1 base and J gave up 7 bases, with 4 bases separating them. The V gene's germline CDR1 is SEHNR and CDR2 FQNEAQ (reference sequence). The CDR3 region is CASSLGGEAFF. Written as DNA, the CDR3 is TGTGCCAGCAGCTTAGGGGGTGAAGCTTTCTTT.

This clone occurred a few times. In DNA, the CDR3 is TGTGCCAGCAGTGAATATCCGGAGGAAGCTTTCTTT. It specifies CASSEYPEEAFF. This sequence joins TRBV2 and TRBJ1-1; D gene uncertain. The CDR3 totals 12 residues. CDR1 is SNHLY, CDR2 FYNNEI, per germline. V lost 2 bases and J 8 bases, leaving 9 bases between the germline ends.